The T cell receptor (beta chain) under discussion was sequenced for a study of CD8+ T cells in alopecia areata. Study background: Among treated patients, severity was scored by affected scalp area percentage.

Treatment meaning: oral pan-JAK inhibitor, 5-10 mg twice daily. This clone was counted only a few times. Its antigen is still unknown. Germline CDR1 is MNHNS and CDR2 is SASEGT. The CDR3 length is 15 residues. With 5 bases removed from V and 7 bases from J, the gap between germline ends came to 21 bases. Extracted RNA was reverse transcribed into cDNA, the sequencing template. Produced via immunoSEQ multiplex PCR; TCRdb's table is partial and in-frame only. The sample yields some 120,000 clones, around 63% seen once. Regarding the study as a whole: TCR sharing across patients was less clear than in mice, possibly HLA-related.

The TCR was taken from a human donor with alopecia areata. The chain has TRBV6-1 and TRBJ2-7, with unresolved D. The source was CD4+ T cells sorted from blood, collected at week 4, from a patient treated with tofacitinib. The CDR3 loop reads CASSLTASSLGEQYF. As DNA, the CDR3 is TGTGCCAGCAGTTTAACGGCGAGCTCTCTCGGGGAGCAGTACTTC.